This entry describes one T cell receptor (beta chain). The sample is drawn from a study of blood T cell repertoires in COVID-19. Profiled with immunoSEQ multiplex PCR; TCRdb holds only in-frame clones, not every one. The sample carries 97,000 or so clones, roughly 92% recorded once. The germline V gene encodes CDR1 MNHEY and CDR2 SVGAGI. V was shortened by 9 bases and J by 0 bases, with 9 bases between the two germline ends. The CDR3 loop spans 14 amino acids. The clonotype was recovered from a woman aged 45-60 years with COVID-19, enrolled during active disease. Sequencing used peripheral blood. The chain couples TRBV6-5 to TRBJ1-6, with D tentatively TRBD1 (5 bases). CDR3 DNA: TGTGCCAGTCGGGGGAGCTCCTATAATTCACCCCTCCACTTT. Its protein is CASRGSSYNSPLHF.